Listed below are T cell receptor beta chains from one sample, sequenced in a study of siplizumab effects on memory and regulatory T cells. The data were produced by immunoSEQ multiplex PCR, yet TCRdb's version contains in-frame clones alone and is incomplete. The repertoire consists of around 110,000 clones, with roughly 94% occurring once and the leading ten covering roughly 1.7%. Specimen: non-Treg CD4+ T cells sorted from blood. These TCRs come from a human donor in good health. Each CDR3 is given with its conserved first and last residue. Each record gives: J gene, D gene, V gene, CDR3 DNA, CDR3 protein. A D gene is named only where the DNA matches it firmly.

j_gene: TRBJ2-7; d_gene: NA; v_gene: TRBV6-1; CDR3nt: TGTGCCAGCAGTGAAGCAGCGGGACAGGCCCAGAAGCAGTACTTC; CDR3aa: CASSEAAGQAQKQYF
j_gene: TRBJ2-7; d_gene: NA; v_gene: TRBV7-2; CDR3nt: TGTGCCAGCAGCCTAAGGGATGGCGAGCAGTACTTC; CDR3aa: CASSLRDGEQYF
j_gene: TRBJ2-3; d_gene: TRBD2; v_gene: TRBV19; CDR3nt: TGTGCCAGTAGTTCCCTCGGGACTAGACGCACAGATACGCAGTATTTT; CDR3aa: CASSSLGTRRTDTQYF
j_gene: TRBJ1-1; d_gene: NA; v_gene: TRBV19; CDR3nt: TGTGCCAGTAGTTCGGGACTCCCCGAAGCTGAAGCTTTCTTT; CDR3aa: CASSSGLPEAEAFF
j_gene: TRBJ1-2; d_gene: NA; v_gene: TRBV15; CDR3nt: TGTGCCACCAGCACCGACCAGTACGGCTACACCTTC; CDR3aa: CATSTDQYGYTF
j_gene: TRBJ2-7; d_gene: TRBD1; v_gene: TRBV4-1; CDR3nt: TGCGCCAGCAGCCAGGTGGGACAGGGCTACGAGCAGTACTTC; CDR3aa: CASSQVGQGYEQYF
j_gene: TRBJ1-1; d_gene: NA; v_gene: TRBV2; CDR3nt: TGTGCCAGCAGTGACTCAGCATTCGGAAGTTTAAACACTGAAGCTTTCTTT; CDR3aa: CASSDSAFGSLNTEAFF
j_gene: TRBJ2-2; d_gene: TRBD2; v_gene: TRBV5-1; CDR3nt: TGCGCCAGCAGCCTTAGCGGGGGAAACACCGGGGAGCTGTTTTTT; CDR3aa: CASSLSGGNTGELFF
j_gene: TRBJ2-1; d_gene: NA; v_gene: TRBV9; CDR3nt: TGTGCCAGCAGCTGGGGCGGGGGCGATGAGCAGTTCTTC; CDR3aa: CASSWGGGDEQFF
j_gene: TRBJ1-5; d_gene: NA; v_gene: TRBV6-4; CDR3nt: TGTGCCAGCAGTGACAGTGATGGGCAGCCCCAGCATTTT; CDR3aa: CASSDSDGQPQHF
j_gene: TRBJ1-5; d_gene: NA; v_gene: TRBV6-5; CDR3nt: TGTGCCAGCAGGTTAACAGACGATCAGCCCCAGCATTTT; CDR3aa: CASRLTDDQPQHF
j_gene: TRBJ2-1; d_gene: TRBD2; v_gene: TRBV2; CDR3nt: TGTGCCAGCAGTGTAGCGGGGGGAGACAATGAGCAGTTCTTC; CDR3aa: CASSVAGGDNEQFF
j_gene: TRBJ1-2; d_gene: NA; v_gene: TRBV4-2; CDR3nt: TGTGCCAGCAGCCAAGATTGGGGAGACTATGGCTACACCTTC; CDR3aa: CASSQDWGDYGYTF